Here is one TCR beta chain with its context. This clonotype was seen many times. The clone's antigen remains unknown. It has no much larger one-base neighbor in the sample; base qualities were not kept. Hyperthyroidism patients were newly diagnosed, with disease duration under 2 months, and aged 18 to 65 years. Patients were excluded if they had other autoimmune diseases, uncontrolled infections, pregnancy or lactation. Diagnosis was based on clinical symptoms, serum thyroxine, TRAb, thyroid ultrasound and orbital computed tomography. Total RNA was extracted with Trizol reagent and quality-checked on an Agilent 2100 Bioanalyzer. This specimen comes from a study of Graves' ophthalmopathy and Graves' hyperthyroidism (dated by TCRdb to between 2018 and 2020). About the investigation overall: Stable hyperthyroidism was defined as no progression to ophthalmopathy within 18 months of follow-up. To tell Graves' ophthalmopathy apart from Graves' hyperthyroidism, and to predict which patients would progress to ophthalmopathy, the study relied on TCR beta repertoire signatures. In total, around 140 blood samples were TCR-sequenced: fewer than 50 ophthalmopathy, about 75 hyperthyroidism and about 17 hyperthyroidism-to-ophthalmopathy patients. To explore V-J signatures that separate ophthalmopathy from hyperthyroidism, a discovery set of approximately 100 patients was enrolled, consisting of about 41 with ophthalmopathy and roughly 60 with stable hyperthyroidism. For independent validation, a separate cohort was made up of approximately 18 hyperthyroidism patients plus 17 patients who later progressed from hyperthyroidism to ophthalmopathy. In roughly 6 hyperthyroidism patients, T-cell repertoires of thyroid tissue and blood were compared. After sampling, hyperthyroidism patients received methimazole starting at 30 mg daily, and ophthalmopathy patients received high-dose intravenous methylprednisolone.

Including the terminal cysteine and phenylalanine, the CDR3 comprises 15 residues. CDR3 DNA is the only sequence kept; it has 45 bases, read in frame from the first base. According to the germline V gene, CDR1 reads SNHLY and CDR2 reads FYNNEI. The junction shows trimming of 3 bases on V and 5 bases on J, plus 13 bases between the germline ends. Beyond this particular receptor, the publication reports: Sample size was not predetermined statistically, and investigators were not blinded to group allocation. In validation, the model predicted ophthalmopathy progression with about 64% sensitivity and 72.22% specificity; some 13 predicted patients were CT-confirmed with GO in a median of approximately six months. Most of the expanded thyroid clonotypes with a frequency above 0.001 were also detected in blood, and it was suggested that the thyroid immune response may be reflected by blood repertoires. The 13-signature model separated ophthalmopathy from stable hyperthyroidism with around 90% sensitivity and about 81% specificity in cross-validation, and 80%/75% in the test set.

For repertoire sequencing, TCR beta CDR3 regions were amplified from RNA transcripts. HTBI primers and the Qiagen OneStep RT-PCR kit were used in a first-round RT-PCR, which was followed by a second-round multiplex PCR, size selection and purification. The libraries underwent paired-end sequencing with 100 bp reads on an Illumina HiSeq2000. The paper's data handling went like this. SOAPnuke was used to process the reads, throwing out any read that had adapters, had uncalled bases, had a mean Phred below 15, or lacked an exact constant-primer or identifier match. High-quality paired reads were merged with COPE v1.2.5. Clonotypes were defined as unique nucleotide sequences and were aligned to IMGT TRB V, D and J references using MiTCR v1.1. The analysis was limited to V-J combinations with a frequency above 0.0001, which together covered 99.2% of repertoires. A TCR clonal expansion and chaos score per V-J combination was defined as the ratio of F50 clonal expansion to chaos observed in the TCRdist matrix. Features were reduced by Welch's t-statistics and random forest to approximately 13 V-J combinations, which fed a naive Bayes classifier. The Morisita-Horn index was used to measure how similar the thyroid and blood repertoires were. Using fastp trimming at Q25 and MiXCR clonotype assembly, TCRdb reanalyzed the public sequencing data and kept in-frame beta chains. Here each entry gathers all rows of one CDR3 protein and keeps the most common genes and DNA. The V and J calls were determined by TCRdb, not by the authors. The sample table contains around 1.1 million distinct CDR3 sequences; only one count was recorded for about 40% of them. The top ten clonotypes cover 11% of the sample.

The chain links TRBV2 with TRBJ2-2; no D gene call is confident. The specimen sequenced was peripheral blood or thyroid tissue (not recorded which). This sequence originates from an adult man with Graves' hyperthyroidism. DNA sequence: TGTGCCAGCAGTGATCCTGGGTACCGAACCGGGGAGCTGTTTTTT. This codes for CASSDPGYRTGELFF.